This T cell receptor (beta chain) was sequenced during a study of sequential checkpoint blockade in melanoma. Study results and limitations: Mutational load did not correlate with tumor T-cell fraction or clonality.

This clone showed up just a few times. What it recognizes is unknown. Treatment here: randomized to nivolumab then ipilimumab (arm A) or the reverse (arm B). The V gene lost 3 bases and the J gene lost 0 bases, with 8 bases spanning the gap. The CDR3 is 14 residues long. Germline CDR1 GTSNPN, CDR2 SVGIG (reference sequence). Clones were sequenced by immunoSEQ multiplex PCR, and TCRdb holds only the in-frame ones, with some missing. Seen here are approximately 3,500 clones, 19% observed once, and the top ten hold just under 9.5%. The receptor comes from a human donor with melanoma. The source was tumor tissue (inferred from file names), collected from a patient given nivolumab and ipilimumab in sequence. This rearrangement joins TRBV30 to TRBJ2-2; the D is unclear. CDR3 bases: TGTGCCTGGAGAGGTCTAGCGAACACCGGGGAGCTGTTTTTT. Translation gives CAWRGLANTGELFF.